The rows below give T cell receptor beta chains drawn from one sample of a study of CD8 T cells in ankylosing spondylitis. TCRdb redid the calling of the 5' RACE reads with MiXCR, one entry per CDR3 protein. The sample consists of 200,000 to 300,000 distinct CDR3 sequences, around 7.8% of them appearing once. Specimen: blood, either unsorted or a sorted T cell fraction (not recorded which). Receptor source: a male donor with ankylosing spondylitis or in good health (not recorded which). Each CDR3 is given without its conserved first and last residue. The order of the fields is V gene, J gene, CDR3 protein.

>TRBV19|TRBJ2-3
ASSITGGTSTDTQY
>TRBV7-6|TRBJ2-7
ASSGVLSYEQY
>TRBV12-3/TRBV12-4|TRBJ1-1
ASSPLAGMNTEAF
>TRBV24-1|TRBJ2-2
ATSEKTSGRVNTGELF
>TRBV6-6|TRBJ1-5
AGRGGGNQPQH
>TRBV7-9|TRBJ2-1
ASSLMLAGYNEQF
>TRBV11-1|TRBJ2-7
ASSALPGQGARAYEQY
>TRBV27|TRBJ2-4
ASRPSGGAKNIQY
>TRBV12-3/TRBV12-4|TRBJ1-6
ASSQDRLGDSPLH
>TRBV5-1|TRBJ1-1
ASSSGTGMNTEAF
>TRBV6-2/TRBV6-3|TRBJ1-1
ASSYSPGTGNTEAF
>TRBV6-1|TRBJ1-3
ASGDWGSGNTIY
>TRBV20-1|TRBJ2-6
SARDLTTVSSGANVLT
>TRBV2|TRBJ1-4
ASSDRTETNEKLF
>TRBV4-3|TRBJ1-1
ASSQAFTATGDDEAF
>TRBV12-3/TRBV12-4|TRBJ2-7
ASSRTSSYEQY
>TRBV7-6|TRBJ2-5
ASRAASGGQETQY
>TRBV2|TRBJ1-2
ASKKDIPNYGYT
>TRBV27|TRBJ2-1
ASRPNSAGGNEQF
>TRBV29-1|TRBJ2-7
SVQGPYEQY
>TRBV5-1|TRBJ2-1
ASSSSGYNEQF
>TRBV7-8|TRBJ2-1
ASSGTRGTYNEQF
>TRBV14|TRBJ1-1
ASSQGVRGALGAF
>TRBV6-5|TRBJ1-1
ASSYSLDQGTEAF
>TRBV27|TRBJ2-7
ASSLYPGAPYEQY
>TRBV19|TRBJ2-2
ASSIMRQGTGELF
>TRBV4-3|TRBJ2-1
ASATDFGHNEQF
>TRBV7-8|TRBJ2-7
ASSLGSRPSGNEQY
>TRBV15|TRBJ2-3
ATSRGDFSTDTQY
>TRBV11-2|TRBJ2-2
ASSFIVGELF
>TRBV7-2|TRBJ2-1
ASSRWTGYLNEQF
>TRBV4-3|TRBJ2-2
ASRRNRVAGELF
>TRBV4-2|TRBJ1-5
ASSLEAGPSNQPQH